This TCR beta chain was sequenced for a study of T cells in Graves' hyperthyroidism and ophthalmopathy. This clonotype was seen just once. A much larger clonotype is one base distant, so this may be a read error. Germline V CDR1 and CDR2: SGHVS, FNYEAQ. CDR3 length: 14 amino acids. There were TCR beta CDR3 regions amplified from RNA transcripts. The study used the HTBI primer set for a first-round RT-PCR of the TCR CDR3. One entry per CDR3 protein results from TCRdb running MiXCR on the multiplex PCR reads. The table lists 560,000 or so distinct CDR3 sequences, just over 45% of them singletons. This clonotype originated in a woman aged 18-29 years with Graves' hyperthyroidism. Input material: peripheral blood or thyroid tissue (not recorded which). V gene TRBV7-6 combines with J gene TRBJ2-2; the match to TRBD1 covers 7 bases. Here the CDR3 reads CASSHRQGSGELLF. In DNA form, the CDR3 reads TGTGCCAGCAGCCATCGACAGGGATCCGGGGAGCTGCTTTTT.